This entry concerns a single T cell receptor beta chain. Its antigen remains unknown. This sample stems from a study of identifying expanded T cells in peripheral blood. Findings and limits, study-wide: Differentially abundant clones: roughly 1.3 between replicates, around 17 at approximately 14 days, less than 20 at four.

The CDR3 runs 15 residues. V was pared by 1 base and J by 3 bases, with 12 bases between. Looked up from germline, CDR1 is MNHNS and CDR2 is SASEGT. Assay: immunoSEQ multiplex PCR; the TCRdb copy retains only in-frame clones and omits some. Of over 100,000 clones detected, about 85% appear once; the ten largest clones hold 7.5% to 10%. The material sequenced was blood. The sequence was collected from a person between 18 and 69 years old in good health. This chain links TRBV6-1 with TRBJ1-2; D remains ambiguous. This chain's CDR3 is CASSEVGEAYYGYTF. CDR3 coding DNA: TGTGCCAGCAGTGAAGTTGGGGAGGCGTACTATGGCTACACCTTC.